This T cell receptor (beta chain) was found in a study of cytomegalovirus exposure and HLA in healthy donors. Study information: Caucasian-associated ancestry cluster membership applied to over 80% of 398 genotyped donors.

Vbeta (60) and Jbeta (13) primers were used in the PCR. TCRdb's table, derived via immunoSEQ multiplex PCR, lists solely in-frame clones and lacks some. The sample records around 140,000 clones, approximately 84% being singletons. About this clone: No antigen is known for it.

V dropped 4 bases and J dropped 4; count of bases not matched to a gene: 11. Germline-derived CDR1 and CDR2 are KGHSH and LQKENI. The CDR3 sequence is 16 residues long. Study results and limitations: Diagnosis of cytomegalovirus status made by the classifier reportedly showed high specificity and sensitivity. A later analysis found most CMV-associated TCR beta chains apparently HLA-restricted. Later examination showed HLA-associated TCR beta chains had greater clonal expansion than equally common others.

This TCR came from a woman in her 40s in good health and CMV-seronegative. The rearrangement joins TRBV18 to TRBJ2-7; TRBD1 matches 9 bases. Sequencing was performed on PBMCs. The CDR3 loop reads CASSLETGGSNYEQYF. Written as DNA, the CDR3 is TGTGCCAGCTCACTAGAAACAGGGGGCTCCAATTACGAGCAGTACTTC.